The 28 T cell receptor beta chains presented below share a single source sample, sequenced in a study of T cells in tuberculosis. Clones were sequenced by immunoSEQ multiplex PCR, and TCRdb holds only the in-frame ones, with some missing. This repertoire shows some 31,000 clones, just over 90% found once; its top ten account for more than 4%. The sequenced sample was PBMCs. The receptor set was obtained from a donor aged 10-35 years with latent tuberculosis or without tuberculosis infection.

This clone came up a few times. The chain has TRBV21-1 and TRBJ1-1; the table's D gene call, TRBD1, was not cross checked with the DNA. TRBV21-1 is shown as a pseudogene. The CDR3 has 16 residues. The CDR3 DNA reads TGTGCCAGCAGCACTGTATCCTCACAGGGTTCAACTGAAGCTTTCTTT. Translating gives CASSTVSSQGSTEAFF.

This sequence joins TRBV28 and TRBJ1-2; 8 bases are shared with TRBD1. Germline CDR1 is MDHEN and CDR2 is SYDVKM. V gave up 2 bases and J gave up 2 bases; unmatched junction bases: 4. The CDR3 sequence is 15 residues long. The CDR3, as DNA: TGTGCCAGCAGTTTAATACAGGGGGGAAACTATGGCTACACCTTC. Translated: CASSLIQGGNYGYTF.

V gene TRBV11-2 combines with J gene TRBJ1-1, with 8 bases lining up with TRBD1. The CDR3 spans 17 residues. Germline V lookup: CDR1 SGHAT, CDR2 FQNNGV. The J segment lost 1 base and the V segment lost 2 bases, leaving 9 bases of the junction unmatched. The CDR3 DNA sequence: TGTGCCAGCAGCTTAAATGCTATTGACAGGGGGAACACTGAAGCTTTCTTT. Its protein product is CASSLNAIDRGNTEAFF.

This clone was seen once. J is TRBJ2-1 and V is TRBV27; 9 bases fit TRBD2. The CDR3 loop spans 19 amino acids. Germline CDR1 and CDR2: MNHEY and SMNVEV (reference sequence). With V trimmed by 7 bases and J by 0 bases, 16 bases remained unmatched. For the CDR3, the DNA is TGTGCCAGCACCAACTTAGGCGGGGGGGCAACGGGCTCCTACAATGAGCAGTTCTTC. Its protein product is CASTNLGGGATGSYNEQFF.

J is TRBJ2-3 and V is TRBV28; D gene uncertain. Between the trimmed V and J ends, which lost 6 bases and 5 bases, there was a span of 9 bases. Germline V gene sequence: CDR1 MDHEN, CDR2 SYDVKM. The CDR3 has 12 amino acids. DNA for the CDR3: TGTGCCAGCAGGGTGTCAGGAGATACGCAGTATTTT. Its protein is CASRVSGDTQYF.

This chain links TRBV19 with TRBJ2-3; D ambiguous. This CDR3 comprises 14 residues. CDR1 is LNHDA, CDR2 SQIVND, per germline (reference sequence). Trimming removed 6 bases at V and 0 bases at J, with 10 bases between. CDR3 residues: CASRWSTSTDTQYF. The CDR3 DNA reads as TGTGCCAGTAGGTGGAGTACTAGCACAGATACGCAGTATTTT.

DNA of the CDR3: TGTGCCAGCAGTTACGGGGGACAGGGATCCTACGAGCAGTACTTC. The encoded protein is CASSYGGQGSYEQYF. The rearrangement uses TRBV6-5 and TRBJ2-7, with 9 bases aligning to TRBD1. The J segment lost 1 base and the V segment lost 2 bases, leaving 3 bases of the junction unmatched. Germline V lookup: CDR1 MNHEY, CDR2 SVGAGI. CDR3 length equals 15 residues.

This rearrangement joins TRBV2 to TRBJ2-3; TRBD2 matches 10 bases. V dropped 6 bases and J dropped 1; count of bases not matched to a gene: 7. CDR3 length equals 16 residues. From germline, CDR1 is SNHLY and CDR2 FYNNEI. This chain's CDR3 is CASSERGTSGTDTQYF. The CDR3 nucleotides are TGTGCCAGCAGCGAACGGGGGACTAGCGGCACAGATACGCAGTATTTT.

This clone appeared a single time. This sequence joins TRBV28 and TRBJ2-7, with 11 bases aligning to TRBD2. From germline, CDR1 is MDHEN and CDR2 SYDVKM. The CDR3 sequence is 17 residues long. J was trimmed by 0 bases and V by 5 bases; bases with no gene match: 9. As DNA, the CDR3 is TGTGCCAGCAGTCCGCTTAGCGGGAGGGCAAGCTCCTACGAGCAGTACTTC. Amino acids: CASSPLSGRASSYEQYF.

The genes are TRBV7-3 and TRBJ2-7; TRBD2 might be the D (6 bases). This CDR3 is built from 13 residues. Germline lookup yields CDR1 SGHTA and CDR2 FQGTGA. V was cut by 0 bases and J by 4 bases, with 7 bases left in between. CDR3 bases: TGTGCCAGCAGCTTAACTGGGACTTACGAGCAGTACTTC. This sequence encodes CASSLTGTYEQYF.

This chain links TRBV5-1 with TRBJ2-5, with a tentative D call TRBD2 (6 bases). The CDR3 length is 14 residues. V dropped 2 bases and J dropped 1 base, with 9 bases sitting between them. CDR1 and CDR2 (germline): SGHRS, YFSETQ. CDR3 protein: CASSFGGIQETQYF. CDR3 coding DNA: TGCGCCAGCAGCTTTGGCGGGATCCAAGAGACCCAGTACTTC. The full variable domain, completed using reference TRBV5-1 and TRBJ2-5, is KAGVTQTPRYLIKTRGQQVTLSCSPISGHRSVSWYQQTPGQGLQFLFEYFSETQRNKGNFPGRFSGRQFSNSRSEMNVSTLELGDSALYLCASSFGGIQETQYFGPGTRLLVL.

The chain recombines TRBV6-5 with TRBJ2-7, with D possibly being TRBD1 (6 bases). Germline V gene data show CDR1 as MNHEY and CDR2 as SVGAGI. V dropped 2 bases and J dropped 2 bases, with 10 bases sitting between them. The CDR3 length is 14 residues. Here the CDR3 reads CASSYNGQTYEQYF. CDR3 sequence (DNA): TGTGCCAGCAGTTACAATGGACAGACCTACGAGCAGTACTTC.

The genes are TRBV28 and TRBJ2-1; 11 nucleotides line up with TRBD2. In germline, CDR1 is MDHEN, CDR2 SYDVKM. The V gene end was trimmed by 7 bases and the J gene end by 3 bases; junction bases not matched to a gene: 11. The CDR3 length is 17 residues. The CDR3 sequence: CASKGLAGNFFYNEQFF. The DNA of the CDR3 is TGTGCCAGCAAAGGACTAGCGGGCAACTTCTTCTACAATGAGCAGTTCTTC.

This CDR3 is CASSLIFSLLLCGVSHEQFF. In DNA form, the CDR3 reads TGTGCCAGCAGCTTGATCTTCTCACTCCTCCTTTGTGGAGTAAGCCATGAGCAGTTCTTC. The V call is TRBV5-4, the J call TRBJ2-1, with D uncertain. There are 20 residues in the CDR3. V gave up 1 base and J gave up 8 bases, with 31 bases separating them. Germline V gives CDR1 SGHNT, CDR2 YYREEE (reference sequence).

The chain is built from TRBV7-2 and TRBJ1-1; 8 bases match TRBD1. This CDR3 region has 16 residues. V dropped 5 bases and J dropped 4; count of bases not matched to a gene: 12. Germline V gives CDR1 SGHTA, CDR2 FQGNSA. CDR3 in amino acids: CASSPPAWDRSTEAFF. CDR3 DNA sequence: TGTGCCAGCAGCCCACCGGCATGGGACAGGAGCACTGAAGCTTTCTTT.

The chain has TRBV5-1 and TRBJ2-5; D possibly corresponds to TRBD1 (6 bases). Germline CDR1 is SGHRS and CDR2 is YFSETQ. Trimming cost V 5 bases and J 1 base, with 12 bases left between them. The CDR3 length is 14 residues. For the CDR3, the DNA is TGCGCCAGCAGGCCAGGACAGAGCCAAGAGACCCAGTACTTC. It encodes CASRPGQSQETQYF.

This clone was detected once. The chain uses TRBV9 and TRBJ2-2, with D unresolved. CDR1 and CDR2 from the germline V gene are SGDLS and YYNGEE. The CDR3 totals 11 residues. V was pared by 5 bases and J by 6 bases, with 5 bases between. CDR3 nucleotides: TGTGCCAGCAGTGGGCCCGGGGAGCTGTTTTTT. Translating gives CASSGPGELFF.

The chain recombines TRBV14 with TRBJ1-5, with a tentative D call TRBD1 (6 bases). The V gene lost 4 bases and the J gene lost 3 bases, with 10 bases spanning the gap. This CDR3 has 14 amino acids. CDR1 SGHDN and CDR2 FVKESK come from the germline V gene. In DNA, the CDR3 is TGTGCCAGCAGCCCCGGACAGATCAATCAGCCCCAGCATTTT. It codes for CASSPGQINQPQHF.

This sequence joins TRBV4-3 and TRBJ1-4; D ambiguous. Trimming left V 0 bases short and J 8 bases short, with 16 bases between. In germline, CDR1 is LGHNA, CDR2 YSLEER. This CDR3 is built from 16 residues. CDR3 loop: CASSQDLVTGVEKLFF. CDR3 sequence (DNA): TGCGCCAGCAGCCAAGATCTTGTCACCGGGGTCGAAAAACTGTTTTTT.

The CDR3 loop is CASSQFGRGQSYEQYF. The DNA for the CDR3 is TGCGCCAGCAGTCAATTTGGCAGGGGGCAATCCTACGAGCAGTACTTC. The chain employs TRBV23-1 and TRBJ2-7, with 8 bases lining up with TRBD1. TRBV23-1 belongs to the ORF category, with a function that is uncertain. Trimming at V came to 1 base and at J to 1 base, leaving 6 bases not matched to a gene. The CDR3 has 16 residues.

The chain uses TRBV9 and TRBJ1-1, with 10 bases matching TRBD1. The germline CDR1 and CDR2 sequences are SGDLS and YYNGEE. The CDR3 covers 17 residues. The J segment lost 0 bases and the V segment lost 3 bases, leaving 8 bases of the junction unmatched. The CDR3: CASSADRGGPMNTEAFF. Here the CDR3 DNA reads TGTGCCAGCAGCGCGGACAGGGGGGGACCCATGAACACTGAAGCTTTCTTT. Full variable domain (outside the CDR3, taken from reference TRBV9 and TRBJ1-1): DSGVTQTPKHLITATGQRVTLRCSPRSGDLSVYWYQQSLDQGLQFLIQYYNGEERAKGNILERFSAQQFPDLHSELNLSSLELGDSALYFCASSADRGGPMNTEAFFGQGTRLTVV.

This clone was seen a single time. CDR3 protein: CASRLLAGGRVPDTQYF. CDR3 sequence (DNA): TGTGCCAGCAGACTCTTAGCGGGGGGTCGTGTCCCAGATACGCAGTATTTT. The chain recombines TRBV11-2 with TRBJ2-3, with 10 bases fitting TRBD2. Trimming at V came to 6 bases and at J to 4 bases, leaving 13 bases not matched to a gene. The germline V gene has CDR1 SGHAT and CDR2 FQNNGV. The length of the CDR3 is 17 residues.

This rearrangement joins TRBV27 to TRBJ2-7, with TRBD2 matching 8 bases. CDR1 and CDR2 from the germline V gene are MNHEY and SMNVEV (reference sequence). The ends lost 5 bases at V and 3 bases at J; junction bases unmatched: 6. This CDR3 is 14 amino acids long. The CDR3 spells CASSPGGPVYEQYF. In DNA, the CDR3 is TGTGCCAGCAGTCCGGGGGGGCCTGTCTACGAGCAGTACTTC.

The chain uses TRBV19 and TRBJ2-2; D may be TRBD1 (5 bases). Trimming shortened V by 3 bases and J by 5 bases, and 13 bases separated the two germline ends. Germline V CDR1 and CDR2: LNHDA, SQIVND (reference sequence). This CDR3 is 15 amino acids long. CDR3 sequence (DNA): TGTGCCAGTAGTATTAATGGGGCGGTGACCGGGGAGCTGTTTTTT. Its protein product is CASSINGAVTGELFF. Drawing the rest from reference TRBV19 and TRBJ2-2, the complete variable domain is DGGITQSPKYLFRKEGQNVTLSCEQNLNHDAMYWYRQDPGQGLRLIYYSQIVNDFQKGDIAEGYSVSREKKESFPLTVTSAQKNPTAFYLCASSINGAVTGELFFGEGSRLTVL.

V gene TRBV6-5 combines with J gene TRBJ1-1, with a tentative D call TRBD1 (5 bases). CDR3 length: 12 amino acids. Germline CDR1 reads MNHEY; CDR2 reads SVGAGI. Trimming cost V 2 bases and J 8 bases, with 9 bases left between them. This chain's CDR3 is CASSYQGREAFF. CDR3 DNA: TGTGCCAGCAGTTACCAGGGCCGGGAAGCTTTCTTT.

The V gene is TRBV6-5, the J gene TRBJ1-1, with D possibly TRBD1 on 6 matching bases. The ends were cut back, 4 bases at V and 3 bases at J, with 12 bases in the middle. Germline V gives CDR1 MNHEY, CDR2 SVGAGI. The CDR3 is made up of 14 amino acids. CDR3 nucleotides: TGTGCCAGCAGTTCCGGACAGCGCCACACTGAAGCTTTCTTT. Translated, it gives CASSSGQRHTEAFF.

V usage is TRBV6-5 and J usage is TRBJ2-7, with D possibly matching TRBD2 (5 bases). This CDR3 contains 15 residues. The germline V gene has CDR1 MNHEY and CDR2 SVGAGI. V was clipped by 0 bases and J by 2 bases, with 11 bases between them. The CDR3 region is CASSYSTGSTYEQYF. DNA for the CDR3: TGTGCCAGCAGTTACTCGACGGGGTCAACCTACGAGCAGTACTTC.

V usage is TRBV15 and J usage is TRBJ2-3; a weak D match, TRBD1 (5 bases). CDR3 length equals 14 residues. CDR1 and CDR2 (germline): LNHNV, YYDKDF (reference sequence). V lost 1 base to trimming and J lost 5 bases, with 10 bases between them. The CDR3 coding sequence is TGTGCCACCAGCAGAGGTCAGGGTCAAGATACGCAGTATTTT. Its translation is CATSRGQGQDTQYF.